This is a list of T cell receptor beta chains from one sample in a study of Ad26.COV2.S vaccination and SARS-CoV-2 variants. Some clones are missing from TCRdb's copy, which holds only in-frame ones; the method was immunoSEQ multiplex PCR. Among more than 300,000 clones listed, about 86% were seen once. The input for sequencing was peripheral blood, taken in a trial of Ad26.COV2.S vaccine versus placebo. These receptors were obtained from a person between 18 and 65 years old who received the Ad26.COV2.S COVID-19 vaccine or a placebo. Each CDR3 is given with its conserved first and last residue. The D gene is left open where the match is weak. Only some rows state a clone size, as once, few, many or a class for expanded clones.

J gene,D gene,V gene,clone size,CDR3 DNA,CDR3 protein
TRBJ1-6,NA,TRBV11-2,NA,TGTGCCAGCAGCCTCCCGGCTACACCCCTCCACTTT,CASSLPATPLHF
TRBJ1-5,TRBD1,TRBV18,NA,TGTGCCAGCTCGAGGACAGGGGACGATCAGCCCCAGCATTTT,CASSRTGDDQPQHF
TRBJ1-2,NA,TRBV3-1/TRBV3-2,NA,TGTGCCAGCAGCCAAGGTCTCAGGCAGGGTGGGGATGGCTACACCTTC,CASSQGLRQGGDGYTF
TRBJ1-1,TRBD1,TRBV6-5,NA,TGTGCCAGCAGTACACGGGACAGGGTGACTGAAGCTTTCTTT,CASSTRDRVTEAFF
TRBJ1-4,TRBD1,TRBV15,NA,TGTGCCACCAGACCCGACAGGGCTAGGTTAGGAAAACTGTTTTTT,CATRPDRARLGKLFF
TRBJ1-4,NA,TRBV5-1,NA,TGCGCCAGCAGCCCCGCGGGGGACGTCAATGAAAAACTGTTTTTT,CASSPAGDVNEKLFF
TRBJ1-2,NA,TRBV7-9,NA,TGTGCCAGCAGCTTGCTGGGCAGGGAGGGAGGCTACACCTTC,CASSLLGREGGYTF
TRBJ2-7,TRBD1,TRBV19,NA,TGTGCCAGTAGTGCCCCCCCTGGGACAGGCCTTTCCTACGAGCAGTACTTC,CASSAPPGTGLSYEQYF
TRBJ1-1,TRBD1,TRBV5-1,NA,TGCGCCAGCAGTCCCGGGACAGGGGGCAAGAACACTGAAGCTTTCTTT,CASSPGTGGKNTEAFF
TRBJ1-4,NA,TRBV10-3,NA,TGTGCCATCAGTCCTAACCGAGCGGCTAATGAAAAACTGTTTTTT,CAISPNRAANEKLFF
TRBJ2-5,NA,TRBV6-5,NA,TGTGCCAGCAGCTGGGGAGCCCAAGAGACCCAGTACTTC,CASSWGAQETQYF
TRBJ2-3,NA,TRBV21-1,NA,TGTGCCAGCAGCTCAGGACTAGCGGGGGAGTTAAGCACAGATACGCAGTATTTT,CASSSGLAGELSTDTQYF
TRBJ1-1,NA,TRBV5-4,NA,TGTGCCAGTACTGGTTCGAAAAGCTTGAACACTGAAGCTTTCTTT,CASTGSKSLNTEAFF
TRBJ1-3,NA,TRBV7-9,NA,TGTGCCAGCAGCTTAGAGGGGGGATCTGGAAACACCATATATTTT,CASSLEGGSGNTIYF
TRBJ2-3,NA,TRBV20-1,NA,TGCAGTGCTAGTAGGCACGATACGCAGTATTTT,CSASRHDTQYF
TRBJ2-3,TRBD2,TRBV6-2/TRBV6-3,few,TGTGCCAGCAGCCCAGGACTAGTGGTCACAGATACGCAGTATTTT,CASSPGLVVTDTQYF
TRBJ2-7,NA,TRBV5-1,NA,TGCGCCAGCTCCCTTGGAACGGCAGGCAAGTACGAGCAGTACTTC,CASSLGTAGKYEQYF
TRBJ2-5,NA,TRBV2,NA,TGTGCCAGCAGTGAAGCGGCCCAGCCGGGGGAGACCCAGTACTTC,CASSEAAQPGETQYF
TRBJ1-1,NA,TRBV3-1/TRBV3-2,NA,TGTGCCAGCACCCCGGACATGAACACTGAAGCTTTCTTT,CASTPDMNTEAFF
TRBJ2-2,NA,TRBV18,once,TGTGCCAGCTCACAAGCCCAGGACCGGGGGGAGCTGTTTTTT,CASSQAQDRGELFF
TRBJ1-1,NA,TRBV10-3,NA,TGTGCCATCAGTTGGGACGGGAAGAACACTGAAGCTTTCTTT,CAISWDGKNTEAFF
TRBJ1-6,NA,TRBV5-4,NA,TGTGCCAGCAGCTTCGACAGTACTAATTCACCCCTCCACTTT,CASSFDSTNSPLHF
TRBJ2-7,NA,TRBV6-1,NA,TGTGCCAGCAGTGAAGCCTGGCAGGGAGGCTACGAGCAGTACTTC,CASSEAWQGGYEQYF
TRBJ2-3,NA,TRBV9,once,TGTGCCAGCAGCGTAGGGAACCAGCATAGTGCAGATACGCAGTATTTT,CASSVGNQHSADTQYF
TRBJ2-7,NA,TRBV9,once,TGTGCCAGCAGCGTAGGACTAGGGAGCTCCTACGAGCAGTACTTC,CASSVGLGSSYEQYF
TRBJ1-1,NA,TRBV9,NA,TGTGCCAGCAGCCCTTACACAGGGAACACTGAAGCTTTCTTT,CASSPYTGNTEAFF
TRBJ1-3,NA,TRBV3-1/TRBV3-2,once,TGTGCCAGCGCGGTGAGTTCTGGAAACACCATATATTTT,CASAVSSGNTIYF
TRBJ2-5,NA,TRBV11-3,NA,TGTGCCAGCAGCTTAGGTCAGGCGGAAGAGACCCAGTACTTC,CASSLGQAEETQYF
TRBJ1-6,NA,TRBV21-1,NA,TGTGCCAGCAGCAAAGTACGGAGTAATTCACCCCTCCACTTT,CASSKVRSNSPLHF